The sequence of this TCR beta chain was determined in a study of T cell responses to AZD1222 COVID-19 vaccine. V lost 3 bases to trimming and J lost 6 bases; unmatched junction nucleotides: 7. The CDR3 is 14 residues long. Germline CDR1 DFQATT, CDR2 SNEGSKA (reference sequence). As to this clone: The antigen remains undetermined.

Clones were read by immunoSEQ multiplex PCR, and TCRdb kept only the in-frame ones, dropping some. The sample consists of 180,000 or so clones, 85% to 90% of them appearing once. Overall study findings and caveats: Donors skewed white British and female; clonal diversity was possibly underestimated.

The chain employs TRBV20-1 and TRBJ1-4, with 7 positions matching TRBD1. This receptor was obtained from an adult who received the MenACWY meningococcal vaccine as a control. The specimen comprised peripheral blood, sampled 28 days after the second dose of the MenACWY control vaccine. As DNA, the CDR3 is TGCAGTGCTAGTTGGGGGCAGGGGGATGAAAAACTGTTTTTT. This codes for CSASWGQGDEKLFF.